This record looks at one T cell receptor beta chain sequence and its context. Its antigen is unknown. The study ran its PCR with 60 Vbeta and 13 Jbeta primers. Sequencing used immunoSEQ multiplex PCR; TCRdb keeps in-frame clones, though not all of them. The table records under 150,000 clones, 82% of them present only once. The CDR3 loop spans 18 amino acids. V lost 0 bases, J lost 4 bases, and 8 bases stayed unmatched. Germline values: CDR1 SGHTS, CDR2 YDEGEE. This record belongs to a study of cytomegalovirus exposure and HLA in healthy donors. At the level of the study: An early data release held some 89 million unique TCRs from HLA-typed donors.

Study conclusions and caveats: About 87% or about 30% of the time was how often most TCR beta V segments were productive, according to an earlier analysis. Only CMV serostatus was available as immune exposure information.

This TCR came from a woman in her late teens or twenties in good health and CMV-seronegative. Sequenced input: PBMCs. This chain connects TRBV5-8 to TRBJ2-2; 11 nucleotides align to TRBD2. The CDR3 DNA follows: TGTGCCAGCAGCTTGGAAAATATAGCGGGGGGGACCACCGGGGAGCTGTTTTTT. Its translation is CASSLENIAGGTTGELFF.